This TCR beta chain was captured in a study of cytomegalovirus exposure and HLA in healthy donors. The study, taken as a whole, reports: In an earlier analysis, in some 500 donors, most V segments appeared productive either ~90% or ~30% of the time. Association of a missense DCLRE1C variant with TCR beta V- and J-gene trimming was reported in a later analysis. Serostatus for CMV was the only available immune exposure information.

The CDR3 consists of 15 residues. CDR1 is SGHDT, CDR2 YYEEEE, per germline. Trimming took 4 bases from V and 9 from J; bases not matched to a gene: 9. This clone was found a few times. What it recognizes is unknown. Researchers ran the PCR with 60 Vbeta and 13 Jbeta primers. The assay was immunoSEQ multiplex PCR, and TCRdb's table has in-frame clones only and misses some. The data hold about 94,000 clones, with roughly 80% observed a single time. Sequenced material: PBMCs. The chain links TRBV5-6 to TRBJ2-2, with 10 bases that match TRBD1. The TCR originated in a man in his forties in good health and CMV-seropositive. The CDR3 loop is CASSRRDRGYRELFF. Here the CDR3 DNA reads TGTGCCAGCAGCCGTCGGGACAGGGGATACCGGGAGCTGTTTTTT.